The sequence of this T cell receptor beta chain was determined in a study of blood T cell repertoires in COVID-19. Turning to the study itself: Acute and convalescent COVID-19 samples came from the United States, Italy and Spain. From T cells, B-cell-depleted T cells, or PBMCs came the material, which was cDNA or gDNA.

V lost 3 bases and J lost 7, with 16 bases in between. Germline V lookup: CDR1 DFQATT, CDR2 SNEGSKA (reference sequence). This CDR3 is built from 15 residues. Under the authors' procedure: Amplification with reference gene primers provided the estimates of nucleated cell counts. Clones were sequenced by immunoSEQ multiplex PCR, and TCRdb holds only the in-frame ones, with some missing. Clone size and the V and J calls come from that table; the DNA yielded D and trimming. The data show about 60,000 clones, with around 89% seen just once and around 8% held by the top ten. The TCR originated in a human donor with active COVID-19. The donor label of this sample is uncertain. The material sequenced was peripheral blood. The chain couples TRBV20-1 to TRBJ1-6; D is perhaps TRBD1 (5 bases). The CDR3 protein is CSASGRGVGNSPLHF. CDR3 coding DNA: TGCAGTGCTAGTGGAAGGGGCGTAGGAAATTCACCCCTCCACTTT.